These 23 T cell receptor beta chains originate from one sample sequenced in a study of CD8+ T cells in alopecia areata. Sequencing relied on a cDNA template that was reverse transcribed from extracted RNA. The repertoire was sequenced with immunoSEQ multiplex PCR; TCRdb's copy has only in-frame clones and lacks some. The table records roughly 140,000 clones, approximately 85% of them present only once. Sample treatment: oral pan-JAK inhibitor, 5-10 mg twice daily. The sample consisted of CD8+ T cells sorted from blood, taken at week 4, from a patient treated with tofacitinib. The receptors shown here come from a human donor with alopecia areata.

The rearrangement links TRBV13 to TRBJ1-6, with a weak D call TRBD1 (6 bases). The CDR3 is made up of 15 amino acids. CDR1 and CDR2 from the germline V gene are PRHDT and FYEKMQ (reference sequence). Between the trimmed V and J ends, which lost 5 bases and 7 bases, there was a span of 15 bases. The CDR3 reads CASSPPDSRNSPLHF. CDR3 DNA: TGTGCCAGCAGCCCCCCGGACAGTCGGAATTCACCCCTCCACTTT.

The genes are TRBV7-9 and TRBJ2-5; D ambiguous. Germline assignment: CDR1 SEHNR and CDR2 FQNEAQ (reference sequence). There are 16 residues in the CDR3. Trimming removed 0 bases from V and 5 bases from J, with 16 bases in between. CDR3 loop: CASSLAFGGLEETQYF. Here the CDR3 DNA reads TGTGCCAGCAGCTTAGCCTTCGGTGGTCTAGAGGAGACCCAGTACTTC.

The V and J genes are TRBV14 and TRBJ2-7; 7 bases align to TRBD2. The germline V gene has CDR1 SGHDN and CDR2 FVKESK. The trim removed 11 bases at V and 2 bases at J, leaving 15 bases unmatched. The CDR3 length is 15 residues. Here the CDR3 DNA reads TGTGCCGGCAAGCCGGGCGGGGGATCACCCTACGAGCAGTACTTC. This codes for CAGKPGGGSPYEQYF.

Notes on this clone: The sample contains more than one DNA sequence encoding this CDR3. In DNA, the CDR3 is TGCGCCAGCAGCCAAGGGGCGGGTAATCAGCCCCAGCATTTT. Protein product: CASSQGAGNQPQHF. This sequence joins TRBV4-1 and TRBJ1-5; D is unclear. The CDR3 spans 14 residues. Germline V CDR1 and CDR2: MGHRA, YSYEKL. With 1 base removed from V and 4 bases from J, the gap between germline ends came to 8 bases.

The chain recombines TRBV4-3 with TRBJ2-2; D remains ambiguous. The CDR3 length is 14 residues. V was shortened by 4 bases and J by 6 bases, with 12 bases between the two germline ends. Germline values: CDR1 LGHNA, CDR2 YSLEER. CDR3 DNA sequence: TGCGCCAGCAGCCCCGCGAACCCCGCCGGGGAGCTGTTTTTT. It translates to CASSPANPAGELFF.

The V gene is TRBV27, the J gene TRBJ2-5, with TRBD2 matching 8 bases. The CDR3 has 16 residues. Germline trimming cut 5 bases from V and 4 bases from J; bases unmatched to any gene: 12. The germline CDR1 and CDR2 sequences are MNHEY and SMNVEV (reference sequence). CDR3 sequence (DNA): TGTGCCAGCAGTCTCTCGCGGCGGGGGGATGGAGAGACCCAGTACTTC. Protein: CASSLSRRGDGETQYF.

The chain combines TRBV14 with TRBJ2-2; D uncertain. The length of the CDR3 is 10 residues. V was clipped by 7 bases and J by 6 bases, with 3 bases between them. Germline CDR1 is SGHDN and CDR2 is FVKESK. CDR3 sequence reads: CASKPGELFF. CDR3 nucleotides: TGTGCCAGCAAGCCCGGGGAGCTGTTTTTT.

The chain is built from TRBV7-9 and TRBJ2-2; D may be TRBD2 (6 bases). The CDR3 runs 13 residues. V lost 8 bases and J lost 6, with 13 bases in between. Germline V gene data show CDR1 as SEHNR and CDR2 as FQNEAQ (reference sequence). The CDR3 DNA reads as TGTGCCAGCGGTCATGGAGGGGCCGGGGAGCTGTTTTTT. Translated: CASGHGGAGELFF.

This clone was counted between two and nine times. The chain joins TRBV27 to TRBJ1-2, with D tentatively TRBD1 (5 bases). The V and J ends lost 4 bases and 3 bases respectively, with 18 bases between them. CDR3 length: 16 amino acids. From germline, CDR1 is MNHEY and CDR2 SMNVEV (reference sequence). The CDR3 sequence is CASSSTSIGTDYGYTF. The CDR3 DNA follows: TGTGCCAGCAGTTCCACCTCCATCGGGACTGACTATGGCTACACCTTC.

The chain employs TRBV5-1 and TRBJ2-7; 7 nucleotides line up with TRBD1. This CDR3 region has 13 residues. CDR1 and CDR2 from the germline V gene are SGHRS and YFSETQ. V lost 1 base to trimming and J lost 5 bases; unmatched junction nucleotides: 3. CDR3 residues: CASSLRQGDEQYF. CDR3 nucleotides: TGCGCCAGCAGCTTGAGGCAGGGGGACGAGCAGTACTTC.

The chain has TRBV30 and TRBJ1-1; D remains ambiguous. Germline loops: CDR1 GTSNPN, CDR2 SVGIG (reference sequence). This CDR3 comprises 12 residues. Trimming removed 5 bases from V and 5 bases from J, with 12 bases in between. The CDR3 bases are TGTGCCTGGTCCCCCCCGGGAACTGAAGCTTTCTTT. Its translation is CAWSPPGTEAFF.

V and J are TRBV19 and TRBJ2-1; maybe TRBD1 (6 bases). Trimming left V 5 bases short and J 8 bases short, with 10 bases between. Per germline, CDR1 LNHDA and CDR2 SQIVND (reference sequence). The CDR3 length is 12 residues. This CDR3 is CASSVQGHEQFF. The DNA of the CDR3 is TGTGCCAGTAGTGTACAGGGACATGAGCAGTTCTTC.

This clone showed up just once. V is TRBV7-9 and J is TRBJ1-5; D is unclear. This CDR3 has 18 amino acids. V dropped 0 bases and J dropped 0 bases, with 15 bases sitting between them. CDR1 is SEHNR, CDR2 FQNEAQ, per germline (reference sequence). The CDR3 protein is CASSLADGAAYSNQPQHF. Written as DNA, the CDR3 is TGTGCCAGCAGCTTAGCTGACGGAGCAGCTTATAGCAATCAGCCCCAGCATTTT. The whole variable domain, filled in from reference TRBV7-9 and TRBJ1-5, reads DTGVSQNPRHKITKRGQNVTFRCDPISEHNRLYWYRQTLGQGPEFLTYFQNEAQLEKSRLLSDRFSAERPKGSFSTLEIQRTEQGDSAMYLCASSLADGAAYSNQPQHFGDGTRLSIL.

V usage is TRBV7-9 and J usage is TRBJ1-1; TRBD1 agrees at 10 bases. Germline CDR1 is SEHNR and CDR2 is FQNEAQ (reference sequence). The CDR3 is made up of 18 amino acids. J was trimmed by 6 bases and V by 4 bases; bases with no gene match: 17. CDR3 in amino acids: CASSSSKGQGFVGPEAFF. In DNA, the CDR3 is TGTGCCAGCAGCTCGTCCAAGGGACAGGGGTTCGTAGGTCCTGAAGCTTTCTTT.

The V call is TRBV5-1, the J call TRBJ2-3, with D possibly being TRBD1 or TRBD2 (5 bases each). Trimming took 4 bases from V and 5 from J, leaving 20 bases between them. Germline V lookup: CDR1 SGHRS, CDR2 YFSETQ. The length of the CDR3 is 16 residues. This chain's CDR3 is CASSPFFPGQGDTQYF. CDR3 DNA: TGCGCCAGCAGCCCTTTCTTTCCGGGGCAAGGAGATACGCAGTATTTT.

The V call is TRBV4-3, the J call TRBJ2-3; 8 bases are shared with TRBD1. CDR1 is LGHNA and CDR2 is YSLEER in the germline V gene. The CDR3 is made up of 15 amino acids. The V segment lost 3 bases and the J segment 3 bases; nucleotides outside the gene matches: 5. CDR3 DNA sequence: TGCGCCAGCAGCCAGGACAGGGCAGTTACAGATACGCAGTATTTT. Its protein is CASSQDRAVTDTQYF.

The rearrangement links TRBV2 to TRBJ2-3, with 11 bases matching TRBD2. Germline trimming cut 6 bases from V and 0 bases from J; bases unmatched to any gene: 8. The CDR3 consists of 17 residues. The germline V gene has CDR1 SNHLY and CDR2 FYNNEI. CDR3: CASSRKGTSGSTDTQYF. CDR3 DNA: TGTGCCAGCAGCCGAAAAGGGACTAGCGGTAGCACAGATACGCAGTATTTT.

About this clone itself: The same CDR3 arises from other DNA sequences in this sample as well. The chain joins TRBV6-1 to TRBJ2-1, with D tentatively TRBD2 (5 bases). V lost 3 bases and J lost 7, with 7 bases in between. This CDR3 is built from 12 residues. Germline lookup yields CDR1 MNHNS and CDR2 SASEGT. CDR3 residues: CASSDPGNEQFF. CDR3 coding DNA: TGTGCCAGCAGTGATCCGGGGAATGAGCAGTTCTTC.

The chain links TRBV2 to TRBJ2-3; 12 nucleotides match TRBD2. This CDR3 has 16 residues. With 3 bases clipped from V and 4 bases from J, the junction kept 5 bases outside the gene matches. Germline loops: CDR1 SNHLY, CDR2 FYNNEI. CDR3 nucleotides: TGTGCCAGCAGTGATCCTCGACTAGCGGGGGCAGATACGCAGTATTTT. Protein sequence: CASSDPRLAGADTQYF.

The rearrangement joins TRBV25-1 to TRBJ1-1, with D possibly TRBD1 on 5 matching bases. The germline V gene encodes CDR1 MGHDK and CDR2 SYGVNS. The CDR3 loop spans 15 amino acids. Trimming cost V 6 bases and J 1 base, with 15 bases left between them. The CDR3 reads CASSGWGGENTEAFF. The CDR3 region has the DNA TGTGCCAGCAGCGGATGGGGCGGGGAGAACACTGAAGCTTTCTTT.

The CDR3 reads CASRGLQETQYF. For the CDR3, the DNA is TGTGCCAGCAGGGGCCTACAAGAGACCCAGTACTTC. This chain links TRBV7-9 with TRBJ2-5; D unresolved. V gave up 6 bases and J gave up 2 bases, with 7 bases separating them. The CDR3 is made up of 12 amino acids. Germline V gives CDR1 SEHNR, CDR2 FQNEAQ (reference sequence).

The V gene is TRBV5-5, the J gene TRBJ2-7; D not resolved. V was pared by 0 bases and J by 2 bases, with 6 bases between. Germline V lookup: CDR1 SGHKS, CDR2 YYEKEE (reference sequence). CDR3 length equals 13 residues. The CDR3 nucleotides read TGTGCCAGCAGCTTGGACGTCCCCTACGAGCAGTACTTC. It yields the protein CASSLDVPYEQYF.

The chain recombines TRBV29-1 with TRBJ2-7; 7 bases align to TRBD1. Per germline, CDR1 SQVTM and CDR2 ANQGSEA. Trimming removed 5 bases from V and 2 bases from J; junction bases left unmatched: 9. The CDR3 sequence is 14 residues long. CDR3 residues: CSVIIPGQTYEQYF. The CDR3 region has the DNA TGCAGCGTTATAATACCGGGACAGACCTACGAGCAGTACTTC.